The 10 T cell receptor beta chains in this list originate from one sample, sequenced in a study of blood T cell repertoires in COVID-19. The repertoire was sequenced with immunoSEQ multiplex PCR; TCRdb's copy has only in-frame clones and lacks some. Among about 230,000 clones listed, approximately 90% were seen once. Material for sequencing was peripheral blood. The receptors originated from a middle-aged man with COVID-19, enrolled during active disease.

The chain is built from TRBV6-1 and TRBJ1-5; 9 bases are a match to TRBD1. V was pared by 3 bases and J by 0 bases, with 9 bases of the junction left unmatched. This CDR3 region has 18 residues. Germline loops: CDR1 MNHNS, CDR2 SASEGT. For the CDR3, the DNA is TGTGCCAGCAGTGAGGGGGACAGGGACCGATATAGCAATCAGCCCCAGCATTTT. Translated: CASSEGDRDRYSNQPQHF.

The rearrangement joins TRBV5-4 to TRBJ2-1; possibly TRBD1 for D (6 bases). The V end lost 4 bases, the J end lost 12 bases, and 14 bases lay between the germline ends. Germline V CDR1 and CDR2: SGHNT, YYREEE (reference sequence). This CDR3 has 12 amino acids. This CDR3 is CASSKDRSWQFF. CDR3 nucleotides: TGTGCCAGCAGCAAGGACAGATCCTGGCAGTTCTTC. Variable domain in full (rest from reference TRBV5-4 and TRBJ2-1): ETGVTQSPTHLIKTRGQQVTLRCSSQSGHNTVSWYQQALGQGPQFIFQYYREEENGRGNFPPRFSGLQFPNYSSELNVNALELDDSALYLCASSKDRSWQFFGPGTRLTVL.

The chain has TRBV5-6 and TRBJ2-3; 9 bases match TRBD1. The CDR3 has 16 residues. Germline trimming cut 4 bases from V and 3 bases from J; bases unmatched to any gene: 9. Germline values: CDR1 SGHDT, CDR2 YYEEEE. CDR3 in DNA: TGTGCCAGCAGCCTGGGACCCGGGACAGGGACAGATACGCAGTATTTT. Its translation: CASSLGPGTGTDTQYF.

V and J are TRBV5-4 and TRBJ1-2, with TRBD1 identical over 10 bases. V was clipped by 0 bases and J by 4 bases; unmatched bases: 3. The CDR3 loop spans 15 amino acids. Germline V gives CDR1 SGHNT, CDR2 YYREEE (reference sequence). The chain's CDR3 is CASSLGTGGIYGYTF. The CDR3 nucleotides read TGTGCCAGCAGCTTGGGGACAGGGGGTATCTATGGCTACACCTTC.

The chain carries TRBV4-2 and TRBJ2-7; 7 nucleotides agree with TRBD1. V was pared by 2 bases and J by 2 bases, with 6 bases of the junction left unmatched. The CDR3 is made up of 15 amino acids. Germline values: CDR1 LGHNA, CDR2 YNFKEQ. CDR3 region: CASSQRDSLTYEQYF. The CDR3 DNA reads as TGTGCCAGCAGCCAACGGGACAGTTTGACCTACGAGCAGTACTTC.

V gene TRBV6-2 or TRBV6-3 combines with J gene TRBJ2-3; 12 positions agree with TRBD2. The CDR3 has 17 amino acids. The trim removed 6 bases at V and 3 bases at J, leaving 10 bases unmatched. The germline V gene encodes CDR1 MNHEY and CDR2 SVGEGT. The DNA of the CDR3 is TGTGCCAGCAGCCCACCTCTAGCGGGGGGGCGAACAGATACGCAGTATTTT. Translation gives CASSPPLAGGRTDTQYF.

The CDR3 reads CAISGQINEKLFF. The CDR3 nucleotides are TGTGCCATCTCGGGACAGATAAATGAAAAACTGTTTTTT. The chain recombines TRBV6-6 with TRBJ1-4, with TRBD1 matching over 7 bases. V trimming: 10 bases; J trimming: 5 bases; junction bases outside the gene matches: 7. Germline V gene sequence: CDR1 MNHNY, CDR2 SVGAGI (reference sequence). The CDR3 runs 13 residues.

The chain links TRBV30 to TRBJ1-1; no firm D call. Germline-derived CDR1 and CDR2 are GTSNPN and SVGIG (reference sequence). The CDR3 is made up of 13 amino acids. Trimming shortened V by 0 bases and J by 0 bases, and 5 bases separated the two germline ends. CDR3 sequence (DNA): TGTGCCTGGAGTGTCCCAATGAACACTGAAGCTTTCTTT. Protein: CAWSVPMNTEAFF.

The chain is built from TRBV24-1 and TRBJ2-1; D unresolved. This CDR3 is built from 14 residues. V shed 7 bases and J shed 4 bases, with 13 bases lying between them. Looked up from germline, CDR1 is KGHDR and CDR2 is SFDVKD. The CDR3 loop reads CATSPPGPYNEQFF. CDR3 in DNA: TGTGCCACCAGCCCACCAGGCCCGTACAATGAGCAGTTCTTC.

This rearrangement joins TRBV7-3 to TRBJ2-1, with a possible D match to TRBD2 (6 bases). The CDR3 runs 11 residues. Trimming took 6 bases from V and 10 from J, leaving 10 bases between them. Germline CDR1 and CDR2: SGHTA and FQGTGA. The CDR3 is CASSRGTEQFF. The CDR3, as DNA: TGTGCCAGCAGTCGGGGGACGGAGCAGTTCTTC.